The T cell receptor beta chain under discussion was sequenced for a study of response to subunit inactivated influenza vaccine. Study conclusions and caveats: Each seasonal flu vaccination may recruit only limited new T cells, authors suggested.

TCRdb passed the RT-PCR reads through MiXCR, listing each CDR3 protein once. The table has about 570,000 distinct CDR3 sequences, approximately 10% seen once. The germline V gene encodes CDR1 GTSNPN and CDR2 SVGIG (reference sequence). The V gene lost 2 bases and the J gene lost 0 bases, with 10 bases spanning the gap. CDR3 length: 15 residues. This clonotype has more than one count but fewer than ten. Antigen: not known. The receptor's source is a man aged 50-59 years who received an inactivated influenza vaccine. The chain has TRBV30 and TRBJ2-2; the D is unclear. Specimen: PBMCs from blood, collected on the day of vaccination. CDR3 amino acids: CAWSSAAANTGELFF. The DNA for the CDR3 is TGTGCCTGGAGTTCGGCCGCAGCGAACACCGGGGAGCTGTTTTTT.